This entry is about one T cell receptor beta chain. As handled by the study authors: The authors estimated nucleated cell counts from reference gene primer amplification. Sequencing was performed with immunoSEQ multiplex PCR; in TCRdb, only in-frame clones are kept and a portion is missing. V and J calls and clone size follow that table, whereas D and trimming were derived from the DNA. Here the sample spans some 220,000 clones, about four fifths being singletons. This sample stems from a study of blood T cell repertoires in COVID-19. Across the study: From the United States, Italy and Spain came samples of acute and convalescent COVID-19.

Germline V gene lookup returns CDR1 PRHDT and CDR2 FYEKMQ (reference sequence). The CDR3 consists of 15 residues. V lost 6 bases to trimming and J lost 3 bases; unmatched junction nucleotides: 8. Sample: peripheral blood. This TCR was sampled from a woman in her twenties or thirties who had recovered from COVID-19. The gene calls are TRBV13 and TRBJ2-7; 10 bases map to TRBD2. The CDR3 region is CASRGSGRTNYEQYF. CDR3 coding DNA: TGTGCCAGCAGGGGTAGCGGGAGGACGAACTACGAGCAGTACTTC.